What follows are 10 T cell receptor beta chains derived from one specimen sequenced in a study of response to subunit inactivated influenza vaccine. MiXCR, run by TCRdb on the RT-PCR reads, gives a single entry per CDR3 protein. Of 650,000 to 850,000 distinct CDR3 sequences listed, around 13% are singletons. Specimen: PBMCs from blood, collected approximately 15 days before vaccination. Source of these receptors: a man between 50 and 59 years old who received an inactivated influenza vaccine.

The table lists this clonotype with a few counts. The rearrangement joins TRBV11-2 to TRBJ2-7; the D is unclear. This CDR3 comprises 15 residues. CDR1 is SGHAT, CDR2 FQNNGV, per germline. The V and J ends lost 1 base and 0 bases respectively, with 10 bases between them. The CDR3 reads CASSLGPVPSYEQYF. The DNA of the CDR3 is TGTGCCAGCAGCTTAGGGCCCGTCCCCTCCTACGAGCAGTACTTC.

The chain recombines TRBV18 with TRBJ2-5; TRBD2 matches 8 bases. Germline values: CDR1 KGHSH, CDR2 LQKENI. The CDR3 spans 15 residues. The J segment lost 0 bases and the V segment lost 3 bases, leaving 3 bases of the junction unmatched. The CDR3 DNA sequence: TGTGCCAGCTCACCTATTAGCGGGAACCAAGAGACCCAGTACTTC. As protein: CASSPISGNQETQYF.

The V call is TRBV12-3 or TRBV12-4, the J call TRBJ2-7; 12 nucleotides align to TRBD1. The CDR3 spans 16 residues. The V and J ends lost 7 bases and 5 bases, in that order; junction bases with no gene match: 12. The CDR3: CASTMIGGTGGHEQYF. Written as DNA, the CDR3 is TGTGCCAGCACCATGATCGGGGGGACAGGGGGCCACGAGCAGTACTTC.

This clonotype has just a few counts. The chain couples TRBV4-2 to TRBJ1-4, with 10 bases identical to TRBD1. The CDR3 is made up of 16 amino acids. V was clipped by 1 base and J by 8 bases; unmatched bases: 7. Germline-derived CDR1 and CDR2 are LGHNA and YNFKEQ. The CDR3 coding sequence is TGTGCCAGCAGCCAAGGACAGGGGGCGAATCGAGAAAAACTGTTTTTT. This encodes CASSQGQGANREKLFF.

This clonotype was recorded at least ten times. The chain uses TRBV12-3 or TRBV12-4 and TRBJ2-7; D is ambiguous. The CDR3 is made up of 15 amino acids. The V and J ends lost 3 bases and 0 bases respectively, with 12 bases between them. The CDR3 nucleotides read TGTGCCAGCAGTTTTCAGGTAGAGGCCTCCTACGAGCAGTACTTC. This gives the protein CASSFQVEASYEQYF.

This clonotype was detected a few times. Here the CDR3 reads CASSPAGAQPQHF. As DNA, the CDR3 is TGTGCCAGCAGCCCGGCCGGTGCTCAGCCCCAGCATTTT. The rearrangement links TRBV5-6 to TRBJ1-5; D not resolved. Germline V gene data show CDR1 as SGHDT and CDR2 as YYEEEE. Trimming took off 4 bases at V and 6 bases at J, with 11 bases between the two ends. The CDR3 consists of 13 residues.

The rearrangement links TRBV3-1 to TRBJ1-2; 10 nucleotides match TRBD1. This CDR3 region has 14 residues. In germline, CDR1 is LGHDT, CDR2 YNNKEL (reference sequence). Germline trimming cut 1 base from V and 6 bases from J; bases unmatched to any gene: 2. The CDR3 DNA reads TGTGCCAGCAGCCAAGGGACAGGGGGGAATGGCTACACCTTC. This codes for CASSQGTGGNGYTF.

This clonotype was observed a few times. This chain joins TRBV2 and TRBJ2-1; 9 nucleotides align to TRBD2. The CDR3 is 15 amino acids. V dropped 2 bases and J dropped 2; count of bases not matched to a gene: 1. Germline V gives CDR1 SNHLY, CDR2 FYNNEI. The CDR3 protein is CASSESGRPYNEQFF. In DNA, the CDR3 is TGTGCCAGCAGTGAAAGCGGGAGGCCCTACAATGAGCAGTTCTTC.

The V gene is TRBV7-9, the J gene TRBJ2-7, with D possibly matching TRBD1 (5 bases). Germline V lookup: CDR1 SEHNR, CDR2 FQNEAQ (reference sequence). This CDR3 is 15 amino acids long. The V end was cut by 4 bases, the J end by 0 bases, with 13 bases between. CDR3 sequence (DNA): TGTGCCAGCAGCTGGCCAGGGCAGGGCTCCTACGAGCAGTACTTC. This codes for CASSWPGQGSYEQYF.

This sequence joins TRBV12-3 or TRBV12-4 and TRBJ2-3; 9 bases are a match to TRBD2. J was trimmed by 10 bases and V by 5 bases; bases with no gene match: 13. The length of the CDR3 is 15 residues. CDR3 sequence reads: CASSPEERGAGAQYF. The CDR3 nucleotides read TGTGCCAGCAGTCCCGAGGAGCGGGGGGCCGGGGCGCAGTATTTT.